This T cell receptor beta chain derives from a study of T cell repertoires in aging, cancer and after chemotherapy (dated by TCRdb to between 2018 and 2020). Broadly, across the study: Six donor age groups were covered, ranging from 30 or younger up to 70 or older, and each group contained at least three individuals. Control TCR repertoires from healthy donors were recorded across several months to years, and re-sampling revealed clear clonal overlap. The complete dataset included about 9.1 million TCR reads. To look at immunoaging and at how T cells reconstitute after chemotherapy, the study profiled TCR beta repertoires in peripheral blood from both healthy donors and cancer patients. Alongside fewer than 100 healthy donors serving as a reference group, the cohort included some 210 cancer patients, of whom some 91 had hematological cancers and 124 had solid cancers. Beyond this particular receptor, the publication reports: In healthy donors, the drop in TCR diversity with age came mainly from a loss of richness, whereas in cancer patients a loss of evenness also played a part. Untreated patients with hematological or solid cancers showed significantly lower blood TCR diversity and higher clonality than age-matched healthy donors. Median generation probability increased over the chemotherapy interval in both cancer cohorts, suggesting repertoire reconstitution through rebound thymic output. According to the authors, the repertoire data do not allow conclusions to be drawn about immunological memory after chemotherapy.

A word on this clonotype: The antigen it recognizes is unknown. Within one base of it there is no much larger clone, and no base qualities were kept.

TCR beta rearrangements were amplified from genomic DNA isolated from peripheral blood, not from sorted cells or RNA. Using a mixed TRB-A/B primer pool, multiplex touch-down PCR amplified rearranged TRB sequences covering the V, D and J segments. Illumina adapters and sample indices were added to the amplicons in two consecutive PCR reactions performed with Phusion HS II polymerase. Amplicons were gel-purified using the NucleoSpin Gel and PCR Clean-up kit and were subsequently checked with Qubit and an Agilent 2100 Bioanalyzer. The libraries were sequenced on an Illumina MiSeq with 600-cycle, single-indexed, paired-end runs. As for the original processing: MiXCR versions 2.12 and 3.0.5 were used to process the TRB sequences. Each unique CDR3 nucleotide sequence was treated as one clone, and only productive sequences with two or more reads were kept. Shannon diversity, evenness, clonality (one minus evenness), and alpha-parameterized diversity profiles from alpha 0 to 5 were included as repertoire metrics. Generation probabilities of clones in paired pre- and post-chemotherapy samples were computed with the IGoR algorithm. Through fastp at Q25 and MiXCR, TCRdb rebuilt clones from the public reads, retaining in-frame beta chains. Every distinct CDR3 protein forms one entry, paired with its most common genes and DNA. TCRdb, not the authors, supplied the V and J calls. The table for this sample lists 10,000 to 13,000 distinct CDR3 sequences; 25% to 35% of them were counted only once. The ten largest clones capture around 3% of the sample.

This receptor was identified in a human donor in good health. The sample was blood.

The CDR3 sequence is CASSTGEAYTEAFF. The DNA sequence follows: TGTGCCAGCTCAACAGGGGAGGCGTACACTGAAGCTTTCTTT. The chain couples TRBV18 to TRBJ1-1, with 7 central nucleotides matching TRBD1. Germline trimming: 5 bases from V, 3 bases from J; junction bases outside gene matches: 6. From the germline V gene, CDR1 is KGHSH and CDR2 is LQKENI. The CDR3 spans 14 residues, from the cysteine through the phenylalanine. The retained sequence is limited to the CDR3, 42 bases, with the frame set at the first base.